Following are 23 T cell receptor beta chains from one sample sequenced in a study of blood T cell repertoires in COVID-19. Libraries were prepared by immunoSEQ multiplex PCR; TCRdb keeps only in-frame clonotypes and omits some of them. The table records approximately 170,000 clones, roughly 88% of them present only once. The material sequenced was peripheral blood. The receptor source for this set is a man between 60 and 75 years old who had recovered from COVID-19.

The rearrangement uses TRBV9 and TRBJ1-1; tentative D call: TRBD1 (6 bases). Germline-derived CDR1 and CDR2 are SGDLS and YYNGEE. The CDR3 loop spans 14 amino acids. V lost 4 bases and J 3 bases, leaving 13 bases between the germline ends. The chain's CDR3 is CASSNRGADTEAFF. CDR3 in DNA: TGTGCCAGCAGCAATCGGGGGGCGGACACTGAAGCTTTCTTT.

The chain joins TRBV3-1 (or the pseudogene TRBV3-2) to TRBJ1-1; D possibly corresponds to TRBD1 (6 bases). The CDR3 runs 14 residues. V was cut by 6 bases and J by 1 base, with 12 bases left in between. CDR1 and CDR2 from the germline V gene are LGHDT and YNNKEL (reference sequence). CDR3: CASRRQATNTEAFF. The CDR3 bases are TGTGCCAGCAGGCGACAGGCCACGAACACTGAAGCTTTCTTT.

A few counts support this clone. This chain connects TRBV7-8 to TRBJ2-1; 12 nucleotides match TRBD1. Germline CDR1 is SGHVS and CDR2 is FQNEAQ. This CDR3 has 15 residues. V was clipped by 8 bases and J by 9 bases; unmatched bases: 11. The CDR3 reads CASGKPGQGAGEQFF. CDR3 sequence (DNA): TGTGCCAGCGGCAAGCCGGGACAGGGGGCAGGTGAGCAGTTCTTC.

The chain has TRBV6-5 and TRBJ1-1; possible D gene TRBD1, 6 bases. This CDR3 is built from 13 residues. V was trimmed by 7 bases and J by 11 bases, leaving 20 bases between them. CDR1 MNHEY and CDR2 SVGAGI come from the germline V gene. This chain's CDR3 is CASNQGRGGEAFF. The CDR3 bases are TGTGCCAGCAATCAAGGGCGGGGGGGCGAGGCTTTCTTT.

This chain uses TRBV19 with TRBJ2-1, with 8 bases identical to TRBD1. CDR1 and CDR2 (germline): LNHDA, SQIVND (reference sequence). Trimming took 8 bases from V and 6 from J; bases not matched to a gene: 9. This CDR3 region has 14 residues. In nucleotides, the CDR3 is TGTGCCAGTGGGTTGGACAGGGTGAGCAATGAGCAGTTCTTC. Its protein product is CASGLDRVSNEQFF.

The gene calls are TRBV14 and TRBJ1-2; the D is unclear. Germline V gene data show CDR1 as SGHDN and CDR2 as FVKESK. V was pared by 2 bases and J by 5 bases, with 9 bases between. The CDR3 length is 13 residues. CDR3 coding DNA: TGTGCCAGCAGCCAAAATCGAGGGTATGGCTACACCTTC. This encodes CASSQNRGYGYTF.

This chain joins TRBV3-1 (or the pseudogene TRBV3-2) and TRBJ1-1; maybe TRBD1 (6 bases). CDR1 LGHDT and CDR2 YNNKEL come from the germline V gene (reference sequence). V dropped 4 bases and J dropped 1 base, with 19 bases sitting between them. CDR3 size: 17 residues. CDR3 residues: CASSRRSLGGANTEAFF. The CDR3, as DNA: TGTGCCAGCAGCCGCCGCTCCCTGGGGGGGGCGAACACTGAAGCTTTCTTT.

The V gene is TRBV13, the J gene TRBJ2-7; the D gene is possibly TRBD1 (5 bases). The germline CDR1 and CDR2 sequences are PRHDT and FYEKMQ (reference sequence). CDR3 length: 14 residues. Trimming removed 5 bases from V and 1 base from J, with 12 bases in between. CDR3 region: CASSLLTASYEQYF. The DNA for the CDR3 is TGTGCCAGCAGCCTCCTGACAGCGTCCTACGAGCAGTACTTC.

This CDR3 is CASSLYTGTEGTEAFF. The CDR3 nucleotides are TGTGCCAGCAGCCTATATACCGGGACAGAGGGTACCGAAGCTTTCTTT. The chain couples TRBV11-1 to TRBJ1-1; 7 nucleotides line up with TRBD1. Per the germline V gene, CDR1 is SGHAT and CDR2 is FQDESV (reference sequence). Trimming cost V 5 bases and J 8 bases; bases outside gene matches: 17. This CDR3 has 16 amino acids.

The V call is TRBV6-5, the J call TRBJ2-1; 9 positions match TRBD1. This CDR3 has 15 residues. V shed 5 bases, J shed 2 bases, and the junction held 4 bases outside the gene matches. Germline V gives CDR1 MNHEY, CDR2 SVGAGI. CDR3 sequence: CASSRDREPYNEQFF. In DNA form, the CDR3 reads TGTGCCAGCAGTCGGGACAGGGAACCCTACAATGAGCAGTTCTTC.

The CDR3 bases are TGTGCCAGCAGTGAAGCGAACCTGCAGGGCGGTGGCTACACCTTC. Its protein is CASSEANLQGGGYTF. The gene calls are TRBV2 and TRBJ1-2, with D possibly TRBD1 on 5 matching bases. The CDR3 is 15 amino acids. Germline V gene lookup returns CDR1 SNHLY and CDR2 FYNNEI. The germline V and J ends were trimmed by 0 bases and 7 bases, with 15 bases remaining between them.

The V and J genes are TRBV10-3 and TRBJ2-5; the match to TRBD2 covers 11 bases. This CDR3 is 13 amino acids long. Losses at the gene ends were 9 bases for V and 3 bases for J; bases not matched to a gene: 3. Germline loops: CDR1 ENHRY, CDR2 SYGVKD. The CDR3 is CAICSGGEETQYF. The CDR3 DNA sequence: TGTGCCATTTGTAGCGGGGGGGAAGAGACCCAGTACTTC.

V is TRBV6-4 and J is TRBJ1-2, with unresolved D. Trimming stripped 5 bases from V and 4 bases from J, with 14 bases between. The CDR3 is 14 residues long. Germline values: CDR1 MRHNA, CDR2 SNTAGT. CDR3 sequence: CASSPGPLGYGYTF. CDR3 in DNA: TGTGCCAGCAGTCCAGGACCACTAGGCTATGGCTACACCTTC.

The V gene is TRBV7-2, the J gene TRBJ2-1; TRBD1 matches at 9 bases. Germline-derived CDR1 and CDR2 are SGHTA and FQGNSA. There are 16 residues in the CDR3. V lost 5 bases and J lost 9; bases outside the gene matches: 14. CDR3 sequence (DNA): TGTGCCAGCAGCCCACGGACAGGGGACACAGGGAGTGAGCAGTTCTTC. Its translation: CASSPRTGDTGSEQFF.

This clone was seen only a few times. Germline and junction disagree at one end, which may indicate a read error. The chain joins TRBV7-7 to TRBJ2-5; 8 bases are shared with TRBD2. The CDR3 sequence is 15 residues long. Germline V CDR1 and CDR2: SSHAT, FNYEAQ (reference sequence). In DNA, the CDR3 is TGTGCTAGCAGCTTAGGGGGGGCTAGCGGGGAGACCCAGTACTTC. Residues: CASSLGGASGETQYF.

The V call is TRBV7-9, the J call TRBJ1-4; 10 bases are shared with TRBD1. Trimming took 3 bases from V and 7 from J; bases not matched to a gene: 2. Germline assignment: CDR1 SEHNR and CDR2 FQNEAQ (reference sequence). This CDR3 region has 14 residues. DNA of the CDR3: TGTGCCAGCAGCTTCGGGACAGGGGTTGAAAAACTGTTTTTT. It encodes CASSFGTGVEKLFF.

The gene calls are TRBV6-2 or TRBV6-3 and TRBJ2-7; D remains unclear. Trimming shortened V by 6 bases and J by 0 bases, and 6 bases separated the two germline ends. Germline assignment: CDR1 MNHEY and CDR2 SVGEGT. The CDR3 runs 12 residues. The CDR3 spells CASSRLSYEQYF. Here the CDR3 DNA reads TGTGCCAGCAGCCGACTCTCCTACGAGCAGTACTTC.

The rearrangement joins TRBV18 to TRBJ1-2; 7 nucleotides match TRBD1. The CDR3 totals 20 residues. Germline values: CDR1 KGHSH, CDR2 LQKENI. Trimming cost V 3 bases and J 4 bases; bases outside gene matches: 23. The CDR3 loop reads CASSPTPTRDRVSLPYGYTF. The CDR3 DNA reads as TGTGCCAGCTCACCCACCCCAACAAGGGACAGAGTTTCTTTACCCTATGGCTACACCTTC. The full variable domain, completed using reference TRBV18 and TRBJ1-2, is NAGVMQNPRHLVRRRGQEARLRCSPMKGHSHVYWYRQLPEEGLKFMVYLQKENIIDESGMPKERFSAEFPKEGPSILRIQQVVRGDSAAYFCASSPTPTRDRVSLPYGYTFGSGTRLTVV.

The chain is built from TRBV9 and TRBJ1-1, with D hard to call. The V end was cut by 3 bases, the J end by 4 bases, with 19 bases between. CDR1 is SGDLS, CDR2 YYNGEE, per germline. The CDR3 contains 16 residues. DNA for the CDR3: TGTGCCAGCAGCGGAGGTGGGTCGTACGCGGGCACTGAAGCTTTCTTT. This codes for CASSGGGSYAGTEAFF.

In this sample, this clone turned up a few times. The rearrangement links TRBV9 to TRBJ1-1; D not resolved. Looked up from germline, CDR1 is SGDLS and CDR2 is YYNGEE. The CDR3 contains 14 residues. The V and J ends lost 3 bases and 6 bases respectively, with 15 bases between them. In DNA, the CDR3 is TGTGCCAGCAGCGCCCCCGGGATGGGAGCTGAAGCTTTCTTT. Its translation: CASSAPGMGAEAFF.

This chain links TRBV25-1 with TRBJ1-4; 11 bases agree with TRBD1. With V trimmed by 6 bases and J by 7 bases, 7 bases remained unmatched. The CDR3 is made up of 15 amino acids. CDR1 and CDR2 (germline): MGHDK, SYGVNS. The CDR3 DNA reads as TGTGCCAGCAGCCTACGGGACAGGGGGTTTGAAAAACTGTTTTTT. This sequence encodes CASSLRDRGFEKLFF.

This clone occurred once. The chain uses TRBV28 and TRBJ1-5; possibly TRBD1 for D (5 bases). Germline V gene sequence: CDR1 MDHEN, CDR2 SYDVKM. The CDR3 contains 16 residues. The germline V and J ends were trimmed by 6 bases and 8 bases, with 23 bases remaining between them. CDR3: CASSLRQPTLVEPQHF. Written as DNA, the CDR3 is TGTGCCAGCAGCCTCCGACAGCCGACCCTCGTAGAGCCCCAGCATTTT. Full variable domain (rest looked up from reference TRBV28 and TRBJ1-5): DVKVTQSSRYLVKRTGEKVFLECVQDMDHENMFWYRQDPGLGLRLIYFSYDVKMKEKGDIPEGYSVSREKKERFSLILESASTNQTSMYLCASSLRQPTLVEPQHFGDGTRLSIL.

The CDR3 bases are TGTGCCACCAGTGACCTCGGCGGGGGCTACAATGAGCAGTTCTTC. It yields the protein CATSDLGGGYNEQFF. The chain employs TRBV24-1 and TRBJ2-1, with TRBD2 matching over 7 bases. Germline V CDR1 and CDR2: KGHDR, SFDVKD. V shed 4 bases and J 3 bases; nucleotides not matched to a gene: 5. The CDR3 sequence is 15 residues long.